One sample yielded the 18 T cell receptor beta chains listed below, sequenced in a study of T cell repertoires in cytomegalovirus infection. TCRdb fed the reads into MiXCR, producing one record per CDR3 protein. The repertoire consists of 680,000 or so distinct CDR3 sequences, with 33% occurring once and the leading ten covering about 20%. The antigens for these receptors are not known. Sample: cultured PBMCs, taken from culture after CMV antigen stimulation. Receptors were obtained from a human donor in good health (CMV status not recorded). Some clones in this sample may be carry-over from other donors' samples.

This chain joins TRBV28 and TRBJ2-1, with 11 bases lining up with TRBD2. J gave up 7 bases and V 3 bases, and 17 bases lay outside the gene matches. From germline, CDR1 is MDHEN and CDR2 SYDVKM. CDR3 length equals 19 residues. The CDR3 sequence is CASSFLVRMVAGGPNEQFF. The CDR3 bases are TGTGCCAGCAGTTTCTTGGTTCGAATGGTAGCGGGGGGGCCGAATGAGCAGTTCTTC.

Turning to this clonotype: A single base separates this from a much larger clone, so it may be a read error. V gene TRBV7-9 combines with J gene TRBJ1-5, with 9 positions matching TRBD1. CDR1 SEHNR and CDR2 FQNEAQ come from the germline V gene (reference sequence). The CDR3 is made up of 14 amino acids. The junction had 2 bases not matched to a gene; V was cut back by 5 bases and J by 3 bases. The CDR3 coding sequence is TGTGCCAGCAGCCGGACAGGGGACAATCAGCCCCAGCATTTT. Translated: CASSRTGDNQPQHF.

This clonotype appeared a few times. V gene TRBV4-1 combines with J gene TRBJ2-4; 13 bases map to TRBD2. V shed 3 bases, J shed 8 bases, and the junction held 10 bases outside the gene matches. This CDR3 region has 17 residues. Germline V lookup: CDR1 MGHRA, CDR2 YSYEKL. The CDR3 bases are TGCGCCAGCAGCCAGCAAACTAGCGGGAGGGACAGGCACATTCAGTACTTC. It codes for CASSQQTSGRDRHIQYF.

This clonotype was detected only a few times. This chain uses TRBV11-2 with TRBJ2-7; D is possibly TRBD2 (6 bases). Trimming took 4 bases from V and 0 from J, leaving 13 bases between them. CDR3 length: 15 residues. Per germline, CDR1 SGHAT and CDR2 FQNNGV. The CDR3 nucleotides read TGTGCCAGCAGCTCAACCCAGGGACTCTCCTACGAGCAGTACTTC. Amino acid sequence: CASSSTQGLSYEQYF.

This clonotype turned up a few times. The chain uses TRBV6-5 and TRBJ2-3; tentative D call: TRBD1 (5 bases). Germline CDR1 and CDR2: MNHEY and SVGAGI. The CDR3 extends over 14 amino acids. The V end lost 8 bases, the J end lost 4 bases, and 16 bases lay between the germline ends. The CDR3 nucleotides read TGTGCCAGCGGGGCAGGCCTTCCCCCAGATACGCAGTATTTT. Protein: CASGAGLPPDTQYF.

J is TRBJ2-1 and V is TRBV20-1, with no clear D. This CDR3 has 13 residues. CDR1 is DFQATT and CDR2 is SNEGSKA in the germline V gene (reference sequence). V lost 7 bases to trimming and J lost 0 bases, with 10 bases between them. This CDR3 is CSGSESSYNEQFF. DNA of the CDR3: TGCAGTGGCTCAGAGAGCTCCTACAATGAGCAGTTCTTC.

V is TRBV14 and J is TRBJ2-7, with no clear D. Germline CDR1 and CDR2: SGHDN and FVKESK. This CDR3 spans 14 amino acids. V lost 2 bases and J 0 bases, leaving 8 bases between the germline ends. CDR3 bases: TGTGCCAGCAGCCAAACAGTGGCCTCCTACGAGCAGTACTTC. The encoded protein is CASSQTVASYEQYF.

The table lists this clonotype with a few counts. One end of the junction fails to match germline, which may point to a read error. The chain recombines TRBV19 with TRBJ2-1, with D unclear. CDR3 length: 11 amino acids. Germline CDR1 and CDR2: LNHDA and SQIVND (reference sequence). The CDR3: CASSIAAEQFF. CDR3 DNA: TGTGCCAGTAGCATAGCAGCCGAGCAGTTCTTC.

This clonotype occurred a few times. The CDR3 reads CASSSSRTARAQYF. In DNA, the CDR3 is TGTGCCAGCAGCTCCTCGAGGACGGCGAGGGCTCAGTACTTC. This chain links TRBV7-9 with TRBJ2-4, with a possible D match to TRBD2 (5 bases). Trimming cost V 4 bases and J 12 bases, with 19 bases left between them. The germline V gene has CDR1 SEHNR and CDR2 FQNEAQ (reference sequence). The length of the CDR3 is 14 residues.

The rearrangement links TRBV5-1 to TRBJ2-3; perhaps TRBD2 as D (6 bases). Trimming stripped 0 bases from V and 4 bases from J, with 12 bases between. The CDR3 sequence is 15 residues long. The V gene's germline CDR1 is SGHRS and CDR2 YFSETQ. The CDR3 spells CASSLGVSGADTQYF. In nucleotides, the CDR3 is TGCGCCAGCAGCTTGGGGGTTAGCGGAGCAGATACGCAGTATTTT.

The V call is TRBV6-1, the J call TRBJ1-5; D remains ambiguous. CDR1 and CDR2 from the germline V gene are MNHNS and SASEGT. This CDR3 is 13 amino acids long. V lost 0 bases to trimming and J lost 5 bases, with 5 bases between them. The CDR3 protein is CASSEAYDQPQHF. The CDR3 DNA follows: TGTGCCAGCAGTGAAGCGTATGATCAGCCCCAGCATTTT.

In its sample, this clonotype was seen once. This sequence joins TRBV12-3 or TRBV12-4 and TRBJ2-3, with D maybe TRBD2 (6 bases). CDR3 size: 14 residues. V was pared by 6 bases and J by 8 bases, with 18 bases between. The CDR3 is CASSDKQLGGTQYF. CDR3 in DNA: TGTGCCAGCAGCGACAAGCAACTGGGGGGTACGCAGTATTTT.

This clonotype was counted a few times. This chain joins TRBV7-2 and TRBJ2-7, with 15 bases identical to TRBD2. Germline V gene data show CDR1 as SGHTA and CDR2 as FQGNSA. J gave up 6 bases and V 5 bases, and 8 bases lay outside the gene matches. CDR3 length equals 16 residues. This chain's CDR3 is CASSPRTSGGVGEQYF. DNA of the CDR3: TGTGCCAGCAGCCCGAGGACTAGCGGGGGGGTAGGCGAGCAGTACTTC.

The V call is TRBV20-1, the J call TRBJ2-1, with no clear D. The V gene lost 4 bases and the J gene lost 5 bases, with 15 bases spanning the gap. The germline gives CDR1 DFQATT, CDR2 SNEGSKA (reference sequence). This CDR3 region has 14 residues. The CDR3 bases are TGCAGTGCTAAAGATGGCTGGGCTAACAATGAGCAGTTCTTC. Its protein is CSAKDGWANNEQFF.

This clonotype has only a few counts. J is TRBJ1-2 and V is TRBV7-2, with D uncertain. The CDR3 contains 17 residues. V dropped 5 bases and J dropped 4 bases, with 23 bases sitting between them. CDR1 is SGHTA and CDR2 is FQGNSA in the germline V gene. CDR3 sequence (DNA): TGTGCCAGCAGCCAAACGTACTCCGTGGGCACAAGCTATGGCTACACCTTC. Protein sequence: CASSQTYSVGTSYGYTF.

The rearrangement joins TRBV12-3 or TRBV12-4 to TRBJ2-1, with D possibly being TRBD1 (6 bases). The CDR3 has 12 amino acids. The germline V and J ends were trimmed by 8 bases and 9 bases, with 14 bases remaining between them. For the CDR3, the DNA is TGTGCCAGCGTAATAGGGGGTAGTGAGCAGTTCTTC. It specifies CASVIGGSEQFF.

This clonotype was seen only once. The chain is built from TRBV7-6 and TRBJ2-3; 10 nucleotides agree with TRBD2. The length of the CDR3 is 15 residues. V gave up 3 bases and J gave up 6 bases; unmatched junction bases: 6. Per germline, CDR1 SGHVS and CDR2 FNYEAQ. The CDR3 spells CASSFSSGGGDTQYF. The CDR3 coding sequence is TGTGCCAGCAGCTTTTCTAGCGGGGGAGGGGATACGCAGTATTTT.

The rearrangement uses TRBV5-1 and TRBJ2-1; 8 bases map to TRBD2. This CDR3 is built from 15 residues. The germline V gene has CDR1 SGHRS and CDR2 YFSETQ. V lost 4 bases, J lost 1 base, and 4 bases stayed unmatched. CDR3 sequence: CASSRAGVSYNEQFF. CDR3 nucleotides: TGCGCCAGCAGCCGAGCGGGGGTGTCCTACAATGAGCAGTTCTTC.